One and the same sample provided the 7 T cell receptor beta chains below, sequenced in a study of T cell responses to AZD1222 COVID-19 vaccine. Only in-frame clones appear in the TCRdb table, and some are missing; sequencing was by immunoSEQ multiplex PCR. Of about 150,000 clones in the sample, about 90% were seen once. Sequenced material: peripheral blood, taken 28 days after the second dose of the MenACWY control vaccine. Receptors were obtained from an adult who received the MenACWY meningococcal vaccine as a control.

The gene calls are TRBV7-9 and TRBJ2-1; D perhaps matches TRBD1 (5 bases). The CDR3 is 14 residues long. Germline V lookup: CDR1 SEHNR, CDR2 FQNEAQ (reference sequence). The germline V and J ends were trimmed by 5 bases and 5 bases, with 13 bases remaining between them. The CDR3 region has the DNA TGTGCCAGCAGCCTTCGTCAGGGTAACAATGAGCAGTTCTTC. As protein: CASSLRQGNNEQFF. The whole variable domain, filled in from reference TRBV7-9 and TRBJ2-1, reads DTGVSQNPRHKITKRGQNVTFRCDPISEHNRLYWYRQTLGQGPEFLTYFQNEAQLEKSRLLSDRFSAERPKGSFSTLEIQRTEQGDSAMYLCASSLRQGNNEQFFGPGTRLTVL.

CDR3: CASSFGTGANQPQHF. The CDR3 coding sequence is TGTGCCAGCAGTTTCGGGACAGGAGCAAATCAGCCCCAGCATTTT. J is TRBJ1-5 and V is TRBV27; TRBD1 aligns across 8 bases. CDR1 and CDR2 (germline): MNHEY, SMNVEV (reference sequence). Trimming at V came to 3 bases and at J to 4 bases, leaving 5 bases not matched to a gene. The CDR3 loop spans 15 amino acids.

The rearrangement links TRBV7-8 to TRBJ2-3; 10 bases align to TRBD2. The germline gives CDR1 SGHVS, CDR2 FQNEAQ. The CDR3 totals 18 residues. With 3 bases clipped from V and 0 bases from J, the junction kept 9 bases outside the gene matches. The CDR3 DNA is TGTGCCAGCAGCTTTAAAATAGCGGGGGGCTATAGCACAGATACGCAGTATTTT. Encoded protein: CASSFKIAGGYSTDTQYF.

The V call is TRBV30, the J call TRBJ1-1; D not resolved. Trimming shortened V by 0 bases and J by 1 base, and 6 bases separated the two germline ends. The germline V gene encodes CDR1 GTSNPN and CDR2 SVGIG (reference sequence). The length of the CDR3 is 13 residues. CDR3 residues: CAWSVRGNTEAFF. The CDR3 DNA is TGTGCCTGGAGTGTACGAGGGAACACTGAAGCTTTCTTT.

The gene calls are TRBV18 and TRBJ1-5; 9 nucleotides match TRBD1. CDR3 size: 16 residues. J lost 6 bases, V lost 2 bases, and 8 bases had no gene match. Germline values: CDR1 KGHSH, CDR2 LQKENI. The CDR3 DNA is TGTGCCAGCTCACCAAGGGGACAGGGTTTTAGTCAGCCCCAGCATTTT. Amino acids: CASSPRGQGFSQPQHF.

This chain connects TRBV29-1 to TRBJ2-4; D unresolved. Germline CDR1 and CDR2: SQVTM and ANQGSEA. This CDR3 region has 13 residues. Trimming pared 5 bases from V and 2 bases from J, leaving 10 bases between. Here the CDR3 reads CSVLDRTKNIQYF. CDR3 in DNA: TGCAGCGTTCTCGACCGCACCAAAAACATTCAGTACTTC.

This clone was seen just once. This chain uses TRBV28 with TRBJ2-4; 9 bases match TRBD1. This CDR3 contains 18 residues. Trimming took 2 bases from V and 0 from J; bases not matched to a gene: 8. CDR1 MDHEN and CDR2 SYDVKM come from the germline V gene. CDR3 protein: CASSLMGQGTLAKNIQYF. The CDR3 DNA reads TGTGCCAGCAGTTTAATGGGACAGGGTACCCTAGCCAAAAACATTCAGTACTTC.